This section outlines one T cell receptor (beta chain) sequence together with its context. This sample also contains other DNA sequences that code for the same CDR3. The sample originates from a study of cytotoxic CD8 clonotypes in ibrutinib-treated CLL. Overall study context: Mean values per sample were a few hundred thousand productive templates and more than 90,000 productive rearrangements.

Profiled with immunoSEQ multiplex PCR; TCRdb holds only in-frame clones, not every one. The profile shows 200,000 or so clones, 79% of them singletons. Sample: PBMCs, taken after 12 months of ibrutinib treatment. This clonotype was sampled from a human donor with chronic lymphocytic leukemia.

For the CDR3, the DNA is TGTGCCAGCAGCTTTAGCAACACTGAAGCTTTCTTT. It specifies CASSFSNTEAFF. This rearrangement joins TRBV7-9 to TRBJ1-1; unclear D gene. Trimming removed 3 bases from V and 2 bases from J, with 4 bases in between. The CDR3 extends over 12 amino acids. The germline gives CDR1 SEHNR, CDR2 FQNEAQ (reference sequence).